Listed here are 11 T cell receptor beta chains from one sample, sequenced in a study of stem cell transplantation in POMP-related autoinflammatory disease (dated by TCRdb to about 2021). The time point label, as the study defines it: after hematopoietic stem cell transplant. The library was built by means of the immunoSEQ multiplex PCR assay. TCRdb took this table from immuneACCESS and kept in-frame rearrangements with V and J called. Such tables lack part of the clones; where checked against another copy, unresolved V genes explain under half of the gap, and the rest is unexplained. The sample table lists approximately 65,000 clones, under 95% of them with a count of one. Around 0.72% of the sample goes to the ten largest clones. The sample was CD4+ T cells from PBMCs, taken after stem cell transplantation. These receptors all stem from a human patient with POMP-related autoinflammation and immune dysregulation (PRAID). Donor T cells from the graft may be present among the T cells after a transplant.

The rearrangement uses TRBV11-2 and TRBJ2-5; TRBD1 matches 7 bases. The CDR3 covers 15 residues. Germline V CDR1 and CDR2: SGHAT, FQNNGV. V lost 2 bases and J lost 4; bases outside the gene matches: 7. DNA of the CDR3: TGTGCCAGCAGCTTAAACCGCCGGGACAGAGAGACCCAGTACTTC. This translates into CASSLNRRDRETQYF. The full variable domain, completed using reference TRBV11-2 and TRBJ2-5, is EAGVAQSPRYKIIEKRQSVAFWCNPISGHATLYWYQQILGQGPKLLIQFQNNGVVDDSQLPKDRFSAERLKGVDSTLKIQPAKLEDSAVYLCASSLNRRDRETQYFGPGTRLLVL.

The V gene is TRBV28, the J gene TRBJ2-1; perhaps D is TRBD1 or TRBD2 (6 bases each). Germline V gene data show CDR1 as MDHEN and CDR2 as SYDVKM. This CDR3 has 15 amino acids. Deletions cut 7 bases from V and 5 bases from J, with 18 bases between. The CDR3: CASTLGGTAHNEQFF. In nucleotides, the CDR3 is TGTGCCAGCACCCTAGGGGGGACTGCTCACAATGAGCAGTTCTTC.

The table lists this clone with a count of one. V gene TRBV10-2 combines with J gene TRBJ1-6; 8 bases match TRBD1. Germline-derived CDR1 and CDR2 are WSHSY and SAAADI. This CDR3 contains 15 residues. With 6 bases clipped from V and 13 bases from J, the junction kept 14 bases outside the gene matches. The DNA of the CDR3 is TGCGCCAGCAGCCAATCCGGACAGGGAGGATGGCCCCTCCACTTT. Its protein is CASSQSGQGGWPLHF.

This sequence joins TRBV7-9 and TRBJ2-1; possible D gene TRBD2, 5 bases. Germline V gene sequence: CDR1 SEHNR, CDR2 FQNEAQ (reference sequence). Between the trimmed V and J ends, which lost 5 bases and 1 base, there was a span of 12 bases. This CDR3 has 15 residues. The DNA of the CDR3 is TGTGCCAGCAGCCCCCGGGTAGCGTCCTACAATGAGCAGTTCTTC. It codes for CASSPRVASYNEQFF.

The J gene is TRBJ2-7, the V gene TRBV7-9; D possibly matches TRBD1 or TRBD2 (5 bases each). Germline values: CDR1 SEHNR, CDR2 FQNEAQ (reference sequence). The V and J ends lost 5 bases and 0 bases respectively, with 20 bases between them. This CDR3 spans 17 amino acids. The CDR3 DNA follows: TGTGCCAGCAGCCTACAACCCGGGACCGACAGCTCCTACGAGCAGTACTTC. Translated, it gives CASSLQPGTDSSYEQYF. Supplemented by reference TRBV7-9 and TRBJ2-7, the full variable domain reads DTGVSQNPRHKITKRGQNVTFRCDPISEHNRLYWYRQTLGQGPEFLTYFQNEAQLEKSRLLSDRFSAERPKGSFSTLEIQRTEQGDSAMYLCASSLQPGTDSSYEQYFGPGTRLTVT.

The gene calls are TRBV7-9 and TRBJ2-3; no clear D gene. The V and J ends lost 5 bases and 1 base respectively, with 10 bases between them. This CDR3 contains 14 residues. CDR1 is SEHNR, CDR2 FQNEAQ, per germline (reference sequence). The CDR3 protein is CASSDNSGTDTQYF. CDR3 nucleotide sequence: TGTGCCAGCAGCGATAACAGTGGCACAGATACGCAGTATTTT.

The chain carries TRBV3-1 (or the pseudogene TRBV3-2) and TRBJ2-5; D might be TRBD2 (6 bases). CDR1 is LGHDT, CDR2 YNNKEL, per germline (reference sequence). The CDR3 runs to 15 residues. V was clipped by 2 bases and J by 4 bases, with 14 bases between them. The DNA of the CDR3 is TGTGCCAGCAGCCAAAGGAGGGGATATGGAGAGACCCAGTACTTC. Amino acid sequence: CASSQRRGYGETQYF.

This clone was seen a single time. This chain links TRBV11-2 with TRBJ2-5, with 10 bases fitting TRBD2. The CDR3 has 16 amino acids. The ends lost 4 bases at V and 1 base at J; junction bases unmatched: 6. CDR1 and CDR2 (germline): SGHAT, FQNNGV. This CDR3 is CASSSRLAGGQETQYF. In nucleotides, the CDR3 is TGTGCCAGCAGCTCACGGTTAGCGGGAGGCCAAGAGACCCAGTACTTC.

The chain has TRBV19 and TRBJ1-2; the match to TRBD1 covers 9 bases. With 7 bases clipped from V and 4 bases from J, the junction kept 7 bases outside the gene matches. CDR1 is LNHDA and CDR2 is SQIVND in the germline V gene (reference sequence). This CDR3 comprises 14 residues. CDR3 sequence reads: CASNNRGRVYGYTF. CDR3 DNA sequence: TGTGCCAGTAACAACAGGGGGCGCGTCTATGGCTACACCTTC.

The chain has TRBV7-2 and TRBJ2-1, with D hard to call. The germline gives CDR1 SGHTA, CDR2 FQGNSA. The V gene lost 3 bases and the J gene lost 4 bases, with 1 base spanning the gap. There are 11 residues in the CDR3. CDR3 sequence: CASSFYNEQFF. DNA for the CDR3: TGTGCCAGCAGCTTTTACAATGAGCAGTTCTTC.

The DNA of the CDR3 is TGCGCCAGCAGCGAGGGGGCGTTTGCTAATGAAAAACTGTTTTTT. Residues: CASSEGAFANEKLFF. This chain joins TRBV5-1 and TRBJ1-4; 7 positions match TRBD1. V shed 4 bases and J 3 bases; nucleotides not matched to a gene: 6. The CDR3 loop spans 15 amino acids. Germline V gene sequence: CDR1 SGHRS, CDR2 YFSETQ.